This T cell receptor (beta chain) was sequenced during a study of control samples from healthy donors and cancer patients. V lost 5 bases and J lost 4, with 14 bases in between. This CDR3 contains 14 residues. The germline V gene has CDR1 MNHEY and CDR2 SMNVEV (reference sequence). Data came from immunoSEQ multiplex PCR; TCRdb stores just in-frame clones and leaves some out. The sample contains approximately 150,000 clones, around 94% of which appear only once. This chain connects TRBV27 to TRBJ1-1; no firm D call. Sample: PBMCs. The sequence came from a man aged 60-69 years with colorectal cancer. The CDR3 region has the DNA TGTGCCAGCAGTCCAACACTAGCGGGCACTGAAGCTTTCTTT. Protein: CASSPTLAGTEAFF.